This T cell receptor (beta chain) stems from a study of blood T cell repertoires in COVID-19. Here immunoSEQ multiplex PCR was the method, and the copy in TCRdb shows in-frame clones only, minus some. Of some 60,000 clones listed, approximately 83% are singletons. This clone has a single count. The CDR3 is 13 amino acids. Between the trimmed V and J ends, which lost 2 bases and 4 bases, there was a span of 8 bases. From germline, CDR1 is MGHDK and CDR2 SYGVNS. Sequencing was carried out using peripheral blood. The V and J genes are TRBV25-1 and TRBJ1-1, with D possibly matching TRBD1 (6 bases). The receptor was derived from a man aged 50 to 60 with COVID-19, enrolled during active disease. CDR3 DNA sequence: TGTGCCAGCAGTGAAAACAGGGCCACTGAAGCTTTCTTT. Amino acids: CASSENRATEAFF.